Listed here are 18 T cell receptor beta chains from one sample, sequenced in a study of T cells in Graves' hyperthyroidism and ophthalmopathy. The TCR beta CDR3 regions underwent amplification using RNA transcripts as the source. The HTBI primer set drove a first-round RT-PCR of the TCR CDR3. TCRdb fed the multiplex PCR reads into MiXCR, producing one record per CDR3 protein. Of some 550,000 distinct CDR3 sequences listed, 20% to 25% are singletons. Sequences were obtained from blood. The receptors derive from a young man with Graves' hyperthyroidism.

This chain joins TRBV6-1 and TRBJ1-1, with 7 bases matching TRBD1. The germline gives CDR1 MNHNS, CDR2 SASEGT. V lost 8 bases and J lost 8; bases outside the gene matches: 11. The CDR3 length is 13 residues. CDR3 protein: CASGGAGGPEAFF. DNA for the CDR3: TGTGCCAGCGGGGGGGCAGGGGGGCCCGAAGCTTTCTTT.

This clonotype was detected a few times. This chain connects TRBV28 to TRBJ1-2, with 7 bases fitting TRBD1. From germline, CDR1 is MDHEN and CDR2 SYDVKM. Trimming removed 6 bases from V and 0 bases from J; junction bases left unmatched: 7. The CDR3 has 15 amino acids. The CDR3 loop is CASRSDREANYGYTF. CDR3 nucleotides: TGTGCCAGCAGATCCGACAGGGAAGCTAACTATGGCTACACCTTC.

This clonotype was observed many times. The chain recombines TRBV28 with TRBJ2-5; D is undetermined. The CDR3 is made up of 14 amino acids. Trimming removed 6 bases from V and 6 bases from J, with 17 bases in between. Germline V gives CDR1 MDHEN, CDR2 SYDVKM. The CDR3 DNA reads TGTGCCAGCAGCAAAAGGGATGCGATAAAGACCCAGTACTTC. Translation: CASSKRDAIKTQYF.

This chain joins TRBV18 and TRBJ1-2; D not certain. This CDR3 has 14 residues. Trimming shortened V by 3 bases and J by 4 bases, and 12 bases separated the two germline ends. Germline-derived CDR1 and CDR2 are KGHSH and LQKENI. This chain's CDR3 is CASSPGSTSYGYTF. The CDR3 nucleotides read TGTGCCAGCTCACCGGGATCCACTAGCTATGGCTACACCTTC.

This clonotype was recorded many times. CDR3 in amino acids: CASSLIGTGGTEAFF. CDR3 nucleotide sequence: TGTGCCAGCAGTTTGATAGGTACAGGGGGGACTGAAGCTTTCTTT. This chain connects TRBV27 to TRBJ1-1; 8 bases map to TRBD1. V dropped 3 bases and J dropped 5; count of bases not matched to a gene: 8. The CDR3 sequence is 15 residues long. CDR1 and CDR2 (germline): MNHEY, SMNVEV (reference sequence).

This clonotype was detected only a few times. This chain uses TRBV11-2 with TRBJ2-2, with TRBD1 matching 10 bases. Germline CDR1 reads SGHAT; CDR2 reads FQNNGV. V dropped 5 bases and J dropped 1; count of bases not matched to a gene: 4. The CDR3 length is 16 residues. CDR3 protein: CASSERDRGNTGELFF. CDR3 DNA: TGTGCCAGCAGCGAAAGGGACAGGGGGAACACCGGGGAGCTGTTTTTT.

J is TRBJ2-2 and V is TRBV9; TRBD2 agrees at 7 bases. Germline trimming cut 7 bases from V and 0 bases from J; bases unmatched to any gene: 12. Per germline, CDR1 SGDLS and CDR2 YYNGEE. This CDR3 contains 17 residues. CDR3 loop: CASGLRREYANTGELFF. CDR3 nucleotides: TGTGCCAGCGGGCTACGGCGGGAGTACGCGAACACCGGGGAGCTGTTTTTT.

Many counts were recorded for this clonotype. The V and J genes are TRBV19 and TRBJ1-1; D is perhaps TRBD1 (5 bases). This CDR3 comprises 14 residues. V was trimmed by 3 bases and J by 2 bases, leaving 10 bases between them. CDR1 is LNHDA, CDR2 SQIVND, per germline (reference sequence). CDR3 loop: CASSITGANTEAFF. CDR3 sequence (DNA): TGTGCCAGTAGTATTACAGGAGCAAACACTGAAGCTTTCTTT.

At least ten counts were recorded for this clonotype. The gene calls are TRBV6-2 or TRBV6-3 and TRBJ1-1, with D possibly TRBD1 on 5 matching bases. V was trimmed by 0 bases and J by 5 bases, leaving 16 bases between them. In germline, CDR1 is MNHEY, CDR2 SVGEGT. CDR3 length: 16 amino acids. CDR3 sequence: CASSYSLERGGTEAFF. The CDR3, as DNA: TGTGCCAGCAGTTACTCGCTCGAGAGGGGAGGAACTGAAGCTTTCTTT.

This clonotype was counted many times. The chain links TRBV11-3 to TRBJ2-5; perhaps TRBD1 as D (7 bases). CDR3 length equals 17 residues. The germline CDR1 and CDR2 sequences are SGHNT and YENEEA. Between the trimmed V and J ends, which lost 0 bases and 4 bases, there was a span of 18 bases. The CDR3 DNA reads as TGTGCCAGCAGCTTAGATCGGAGGGGCGACAGGGTAGAGACCCAGTACTTC. This gives the protein CASSLDRRGDRVETQYF.

This clonotype was recorded at least ten times. This rearrangement joins TRBV28 to TRBJ1-2, with D hard to call. The CDR3 sequence is 12 residues long. The germline V gene has CDR1 MDHEN and CDR2 SYDVKM. The V gene lost 6 bases and the J gene lost 3 bases, with 8 bases spanning the gap. In DNA form, the CDR3 reads TGTGCCAGCAGGGGAGAAGACTATGGCTACACCTTC. This codes for CASRGEDYGYTF.

This clonotype was found many times. The chain recombines TRBV28 with TRBJ2-7; D unresolved. The CDR3 has 14 residues. Looked up from germline, CDR1 is MDHEN and CDR2 is SYDVKM. Trimming took off 6 bases at V and 5 bases at J, with 17 bases between the two ends. CDR3 protein: CASSPKTPGHEQYF. The DNA of the CDR3 is TGTGCCAGCAGCCCTAAGACTCCGGGCCACGAGCAGTACTTC.

The chain employs TRBV6-1 and TRBJ2-7, with D tentatively TRBD1 or TRBD2 (5 bases each). The V gene lost 7 bases and the J gene lost 3 bases, with 16 bases spanning the gap. In germline, CDR1 is MNHNS, CDR2 SASEGT. The length of the CDR3 is 14 residues. The CDR3 loop reads CASNTRQTYYEQYF. DNA for the CDR3: TGTGCCAGCAATACTAGACAGACCTACTACGAGCAGTACTTC.

The table lists this clonotype with many counts. One end of the junction is discordant with germline, which a read error may explain. The chain carries TRBV7-8 and TRBJ1-1, with TRBD1 matching 9 bases. The length of the CDR3 is 16 residues. Germline loops: CDR1 SGHVS, CDR2 FQNEAQ. The CDR3 loop reads CASSLAVGTGYTEAFF. As DNA, the CDR3 is TGTGCCAGCAGCCTAGCGGTCGGGACAGGGTACACTGAAGCTTTCTTT.

There are many counts of this clonotype. The genes are TRBV11-1 and TRBJ2-5; TRBD2 matches 9 bases. The CDR3 totals 18 residues. Germline V gene sequence: CDR1 SGHAT, CDR2 FQDESV (reference sequence). After removal of 4 bases from V and 1 base from J, the junction contained 13 bases not matched to a gene. The CDR3 protein is CASSSPSGAAAAQETQYF. The CDR3 DNA reads as TGTGCCAGCAGCTCCCCTAGCGGGGCGGCCGCGGCCCAAGAGACCCAGTACTTC.

The gene calls are TRBV4-1 and TRBJ2-5; D is perhaps TRBD1 or TRBD2 (5 bases each). V was clipped by 0 bases and J by 5 bases, with 10 bases between them. The CDR3 consists of 14 residues. Germline lookup yields CDR1 MGHRA and CDR2 YSYEKL. The CDR3 nucleotides are TGCGCCAGCAGCCAAGATTTAGGGGAGGAGACCCAGTACTTC. Its translation: CASSQDLGEETQYF.

This clonotype was seen ten or more times. The chain carries TRBV9 and TRBJ2-7, with TRBD1 matching over 8 bases. CDR1 is SGDLS and CDR2 is YYNGEE in the germline V gene. CDR3 size: 15 residues. Unmatched junction bases numbered 9, after V lost 0 bases and J lost 7 bases. As DNA, the CDR3 is TGTGCCAGCAGCGTAGGAAACAGGGGGTTGTCGGAGCAGTACTTC. The encoded protein is CASSVGNRGLSEQYF.

The chain has TRBV12-3 or TRBV12-4 and TRBJ2-7, with D perhaps TRBD1 (5 bases). The V gene lost 9 bases and the J gene lost 3 bases, with 15 bases spanning the gap. The CDR3 runs to 13 residues. CDR3 sequence (DNA): TGTGCCAGTAGAACAGGTACAGGCTACGAGCAGTACTTC. Translation gives CASRTGTGYEQYF.